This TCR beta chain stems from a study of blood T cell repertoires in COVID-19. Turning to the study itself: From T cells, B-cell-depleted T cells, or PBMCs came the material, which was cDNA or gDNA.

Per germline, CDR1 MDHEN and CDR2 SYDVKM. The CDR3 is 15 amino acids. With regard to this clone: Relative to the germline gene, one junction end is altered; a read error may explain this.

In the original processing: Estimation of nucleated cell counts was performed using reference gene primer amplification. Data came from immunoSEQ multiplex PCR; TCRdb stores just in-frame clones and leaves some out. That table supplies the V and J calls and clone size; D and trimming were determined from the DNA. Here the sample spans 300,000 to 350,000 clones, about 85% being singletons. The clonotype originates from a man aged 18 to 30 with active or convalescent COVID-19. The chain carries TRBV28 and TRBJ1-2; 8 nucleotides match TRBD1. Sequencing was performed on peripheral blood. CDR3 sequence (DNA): TGTGCCAGCAGTTTGCCAGGGGGCGTATTTTGGGGAAGATACTTC. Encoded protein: CASSLPGGVFWGRYF.